The present T cell receptor beta chain was sequenced within a study of technical replicates of blood from four donors. This CDR3 region has 15 residues. With V trimmed by 6 bases and J by 1 base, 4 bases remained unmatched. The germline CDR1 and CDR2 sequences are PRHDT and FYEKMQ (reference sequence). Profiling relied on immunoSEQ multiplex PCR, and the TCRdb table lists in-frame clones only, not all of them. The sample records roughly 15,000 clones, more than 75% being singletons. The chain has TRBV13 and TRBJ2-7; 12 positions match TRBD2. The sequence was obtained from a human donor in good health. Sequenced sample: PBMCs. CDR3 sequence (DNA): TGTGCCAGCAGTCCCGGACTAGCGGGGTCCTACGAGCAGTACTTC. It specifies CASSPGLAGSYEQYF.